This entry features one T cell receptor beta chain sequence. V gave up 4 bases and J gave up 7 bases; unmatched junction bases: 6. The CDR3 covers 14 residues. Germline CDR1 LGHDT, CDR2 YNNKEL (reference sequence). Sequenced by immunoSEQ multiplex PCR; TCRdb stores in-frame clones only, minus some. The sample consists of around 170,000 clones, roughly 85% of them appearing once. This sample stems from a study of blood T cell repertoires in COVID-19. The receptor comes from a man aged 50 to 60 with active or convalescent COVID-19. V usage is TRBV3-1 (or the pseudogene TRBV3-2) and J usage is TRBJ1-5, with TRBD1 matching over 8 bases. Sequencing was carried out using peripheral blood. This CDR3 is CASSPGQGDQPQHF. For the CDR3, the DNA is TGTGCCAGCAGCCCCGGACAGGGTGACCAGCCCCAGCATTTT.